Each of the 27 T cell receptor beta chains below was sequenced from the same sample in a study of blood T cell repertoires in COVID-19. Sequencing used immunoSEQ multiplex PCR; TCRdb keeps in-frame clones, though not all of them. In the table there are 25,000 to 35,000 clones, 80% to 90% of which are singletons. The sequenced sample was peripheral blood. The receptors derive from a man at least 80 years old with acute or convalescent COVID-19.

V is TRBV4-1 and J is TRBJ2-4, with 8 bases that match TRBD2. V gave up 0 bases and J gave up 7 bases; unmatched junction bases: 8. Germline values: CDR1 MGHRA, CDR2 YSYEKL. The CDR3 spans 16 residues. The CDR3 here is CASSQDTTGGANIQYF. The CDR3 DNA reads as TGCGCCAGCAGCCAAGATACCACGGGGGGGGCCAACATTCAGTACTTC.

The chain links TRBV2 to TRBJ2-3; tentatively, D is TRBD1 (5 bases). CDR3 length: 15 residues. Deletions cut 7 bases from V and 0 bases from J, with 14 bases between. Germline loops: CDR1 SNHLY, CDR2 FYNNEI. The CDR3 reads CASTPQGLSTDTQYF. CDR3 nucleotides: TGTGCCAGCACCCCTCAGGGCCTAAGCACAGATACGCAGTATTTT.

The chain carries TRBV11-2 and TRBJ2-5; 7 nucleotides agree with TRBD2. The junction had 10 bases not matched to a gene; V was cut back by 7 bases and J by 5 bases. The CDR3 runs 14 residues. The germline V gene has CDR1 SGHAT and CDR2 FQNNGV. CDR3 sequence reads: CASTSVGGRETQYF. The DNA for the CDR3 is TGTGCCAGCACCTCGGTGGGGGGGAGGGAGACCCAGTACTTC.

The rearrangement uses TRBV6-5 and TRBJ2-7; a weak D match, TRBD2 (5 bases). The CDR3 is made up of 15 amino acids. V was pared by 0 bases and J by 9 bases, with 18 bases between. Germline V lookup: CDR1 MNHEY, CDR2 SVGAGI. The CDR3: CASSYSGDTALGQYF. In DNA form, the CDR3 reads TGTGCCAGCAGTTACTCAGGAGATACTGCACTAGGGCAGTACTTC.

The V gene is TRBV9, the J gene TRBJ2-5; 10 bases line up with TRBD1. The V and J ends lost 3 bases and 5 bases, in that order; junction bases with no gene match: 10. The CDR3 runs to 16 residues. Germline V CDR1 and CDR2: SGDLS, YYNGEE. The CDR3 here is CASSARQGAMGETQYF. The CDR3 DNA reads as TGTGCCAGCAGCGCTCGACAGGGGGCTATGGGGGAGACCCAGTACTTC.

The sample holds one count of this clone. The V gene is TRBV30, the J gene TRBJ1-1; D not resolved. Germline V gene sequence: CDR1 GTSNPN, CDR2 SVGIG (reference sequence). V was trimmed by 0 bases and J by 5 bases, leaving 13 bases between them. There are 14 residues in the CDR3. Written as DNA, the CDR3 is TGTGCCTGGAGTGTAGGCGGAAGCTGGACTGAAGCTTTCTTT. Residues: CAWSVGGSWTEAFF.

The CDR3 DNA reads TGTGCCACCAGCGCCCGGACAGGGCAAGGCTACACCTTC. It is translated as CATSARTGQGYTF. This rearrangement joins TRBV15 to TRBJ1-2; 8 bases fit TRBD1. This CDR3 region has 13 residues. V shed 5 bases, J shed 8 bases, and the junction held 7 bases outside the gene matches. Germline V gene sequence: CDR1 LNHNV, CDR2 YYDKDF (reference sequence).

The chain is built from TRBV19 and TRBJ2-6; D is perhaps TRBD2 (5 bases). Germline CDR1 and CDR2: LNHDA and SQIVND (reference sequence). V was pared by 4 bases and J by 0 bases, with 10 bases between. This CDR3 spans 16 amino acids. The CDR3 region has the DNA TGTGCCAGTAGTACAGGACTGCTCTCTGGGGCCAACGTCCTGACTTTC. Amino acids: CASSTGLLSGANVLTF.

The chain employs TRBV4-1 and TRBJ2-7; a possible D gene is TRBD2 (5 bases). Germline CDR1 is MGHRA and CDR2 is YSYEKL. The length of the CDR3 is 16 residues. V lost 0 bases and J lost 4, with 16 bases in between. The CDR3 DNA reads as TGCGCCAGCAGCCAAGATTCCGGTGTCTGGAGGTACGAGCAGTACTTC. Translated, it gives CASSQDSGVWRYEQYF.

The chain uses TRBV30 and TRBJ1-2, with 9 bases aligning to TRBD1. The CDR3 is 13 amino acids. Trimming cost V 4 bases and J 8 bases; bases outside gene matches: 8. Germline V CDR1 and CDR2: GTSNPN, SVGIG (reference sequence). CDR3 sequence (DNA): TGTGCCTGGATTAGGGACAGGGCGAGAGGCTACACCTTC. Translated, it gives CAWIRDRARGYTF. The full variable domain, its missing parts supplied by reference TRBV30 and TRBJ1-2, is SQTIHQWPATLVQPVGSPLSLECTVEGTSNPNLYWYRQAAGRGLQLLFYSVGIGQISSEVPQNLSASRPQDRQFILSSKKLLLSDSGFYLCAWIRDRARGYTFGSGTRLTVV.

The chain recombines TRBV27 with TRBJ2-3; 14 bases are shared with TRBD2. The CDR3 has 17 amino acids. Unmatched junction bases numbered 4, after V lost 3 bases and J lost 2 bases. Germline CDR1 and CDR2: MNHEY and SMNVEV (reference sequence). CDR3 loop: CASSFGTSGGLTDTQYF. DNA of the CDR3: TGTGCCAGCAGTTTCGGGACTAGCGGGGGCCTCACAGATACGCAGTATTTT.

V is TRBV12-3 or TRBV12-4 and J is TRBJ1-2, with 7 nucleotides matching TRBD1. CDR3 length equals 12 residues. Trimming at V came to 6 bases and at J to 6 bases, leaving 4 bases not matched to a gene. The CDR3 DNA reads TGTGCCAGCAGCCGAACAGGGGATGGCTACACCTTC. Translating it yields CASSRTGDGYTF.

The DNA for the CDR3 is TGCGCCAGCAGCATCGAGTCCTATGCTGATGAAAAACTGTTTTTT. This sequence encodes CASSIESYADEKLFF. The chain has TRBV5-1 and TRBJ1-4; D is undetermined. V was cut by 4 bases and J by 6 bases, with 16 bases left in between. This CDR3 is built from 15 residues. Germline loops: CDR1 SGHRS, CDR2 YFSETQ.

This chain links TRBV10-3 with TRBJ1-2, with a tentative D call TRBD1 (5 bases). The V and J ends lost 3 bases and 6 bases respectively, with 11 bases between them. Germline-derived CDR1 and CDR2 are ENHRY and SYGVKD. The CDR3 is made up of 13 amino acids. CDR3 in DNA: TGTGCCATCAGTGACCCCGACAGCCATGGCTACACCTTC. Translated: CAISDPDSHGYTF.

This chain joins TRBV11-2 and TRBJ2-1; a possible D gene is TRBD2 (6 bases). V was clipped by 4 bases and J by 5 bases, with 18 bases between them. The CDR3 runs to 16 residues. The germline V gene encodes CDR1 SGHAT and CDR2 FQNNGV. CDR3: CASSSTKWTNNNEQFF. CDR3 DNA sequence: TGTGCCAGCAGCTCCACTAAGTGGACTAATAACAATGAGCAGTTCTTC.

V and J are TRBV7-8 and TRBJ2-7, with 8 bases aligning to TRBD1. Trimming removed 7 bases from V and 6 bases from J; junction bases left unmatched: 14. This CDR3 has 15 amino acids. Germline V CDR1 and CDR2: SGHVS, FQNEAQ. CDR3 in amino acids: CASTIGSGQGREQYF. CDR3 in DNA: TGTGCCAGCACCATTGGATCCGGACAGGGACGCGAGCAGTACTTC.

The J gene is TRBJ2-7, the V gene TRBV6-5; D is ambiguous. V dropped 7 bases and J dropped 2 bases, with 15 bases sitting between them. CDR1 and CDR2 (germline): MNHEY, SVGAGI. The CDR3 length is 14 residues. CDR3 sequence (DNA): TGTGCCAGCACGAAAAACAGTTCCCCCTACGAGCAGTACTTC. Encoded protein: CASTKNSSPYEQYF.

The chain links TRBV11-3 to TRBJ1-2, with D possibly matching TRBD1 (6 bases). The length of the CDR3 is 15 residues. Trimming shortened V by 7 bases and J by 4 bases, and 19 bases separated the two germline ends. CDR1 and CDR2 (germline): SGHNT, YENEEA. The DNA for the CDR3 is TGTGCCAGCACCTCCCCTGGGGGCAGCCCCTATGGCTACACCTTC. It yields the protein CASTSPGGSPYGYTF. Supplemented by reference TRBV11-3 and TRBJ1-2, the full variable domain reads EAGVVQSPRYKIIEKKQPVAFWCNPISGHNTLYWYLQNLGQGPELLIRYENEEAVDDSQLPKDRFSAERLKGVDSTLKIQPAELGDSAVYLCASTSPGGSPYGYTFGSGTRLTVV.

This sequence joins TRBV19 and TRBJ1-1; possible D gene TRBD1, 5 bases. The CDR3 has 16 amino acids. The V and J ends lost 0 bases and 1 base respectively, with 12 bases between them. Germline lookup yields CDR1 LNHDA and CDR2 SQIVND (reference sequence). The CDR3 loop is CASSIEKGRTNTEAFF. The DNA of the CDR3 is TGTGCCAGTAGTATAGAAAAGGGGAGGACGAACACTGAAGCTTTCTTT.

The CDR3, as DNA: TGTGCCAGCAGCCTCCCCGGCGGGACAGGGAACACCGGGGAGCTGTTTTTT. It is translated as CASSLPGGTGNTGELFF. This chain connects TRBV5-6 to TRBJ2-2; 8 bases line up with TRBD1. Germline lookup yields CDR1 SGHDT and CDR2 YYEEEE. CDR3 length equals 17 residues. The ends lost 4 bases at V and 1 base at J; junction bases unmatched: 9.

The rearrangement joins TRBV5-8 to TRBJ1-4, with a tentative D call TRBD1 (6 bases). The V gene's germline CDR1 is SGHTS and CDR2 YDEGEE. CDR3 length: 15 residues. The germline V and J ends were trimmed by 0 bases and 5 bases, with 11 bases remaining between them. The CDR3 region is CASSLGTVTNEKLFF. In DNA form, the CDR3 reads TGTGCCAGCAGCTTGGGGACAGTTACAAATGAAAAACTGTTTTTT.

V and J are TRBV2 and TRBJ2-3, with 9 bases that match TRBD1. The CDR3 runs to 15 residues. The V gene's germline CDR1 is SNHLY and CDR2 FYNNEI. With 6 bases clipped from V and 6 bases from J, the junction kept 10 bases outside the gene matches. CDR3 bases: TGTGCCAGCAGGAGGACAGGGGACAGGTTGGATACGCAGTATTTT. Translating gives CASRRTGDRLDTQYF.

This chain joins TRBV9 and TRBJ2-5, with TRBD2 matching 10 bases. V shed 0 bases and J 5 bases; nucleotides not matched to a gene: 10. Germline CDR1 SGDLS, CDR2 YYNGEE. This CDR3 region has 17 residues. The CDR3 region has the DNA TGTGCCAGCAGCGTAGGCTGGAGCGGGGGGGCCTGGGAGACCCAGTACTTC. This codes for CASSVGWSGGAWETQYF.

The rearrangement joins TRBV7-2 to TRBJ2-1; 9 bases are a match to TRBD2. The V gene end was trimmed by 5 bases and the J gene end by 5 bases; junction bases not matched to a gene: 7. The CDR3 consists of 15 residues. Germline CDR1 and CDR2: SGHTA and FQGNSA. CDR3 bases: TGTGCCAGCAGCCCACGGGGCGGGGGGGACAATGAGCAGTTCTTC. Its translation is CASSPRGGGDNEQFF. Filled out from reference TRBV7-2 and TRBJ2-1, the complete variable domain reads GAGVSQSPSNKVTEKGKDVELRCDPISGHTALYWYRQSLGQGLEFLIYFQGNSAPDKSGLPSDRFSAERTGGSVSTLTIQRTQQEDSAVYLCASSPRGGGDNEQFFGPGTRLTVL.

The genes are TRBV19 and TRBJ1-5; D gene unclear. The germline CDR1 and CDR2 sequences are LNHDA and SQIVND (reference sequence). Trimming cost V 7 bases and J 5 bases, with 15 bases left between them. This CDR3 has 14 amino acids. The CDR3 is CASNLGWEDQPQHF. CDR3 in DNA: TGTGCCAGTAACCTCGGTTGGGAGGATCAGCCCCAGCATTTT.

The chain employs TRBV30 and TRBJ2-1, with D possibly being TRBD2 (7 bases). V was pared by 4 bases and J by 6 bases, with 13 bases between. CDR3 length equals 13 residues. CDR1 GTSNPN and CDR2 SVGIG come from the germline V gene (reference sequence). DNA of the CDR3: TGTGCCTGGAAGGTGGGGGGGCGCAATGAGCAGTTCTTC. Translated, it gives CAWKVGGRNEQFF.

The chain recombines TRBV6-5 with TRBJ1-5; maybe TRBD1 (6 bases). The V gene's germline CDR1 is MNHEY and CDR2 SVGAGI. CDR3 length: 15 residues. Trimming cost V 2 bases and J 5 bases, with 13 bases left between them. The CDR3 DNA sequence: TGTGCCAGCAGTTACGCAGGGGTAGTGGATCAGCCCCAGCATTTT. It translates to CASSYAGVVDQPQHF.